This paragraph covers one T cell receptor (beta chain) sequence. The antigen remains undetermined. The ViraFEST assay expanded antigen-specific CD4+ T cells with viral peptide pools before sequencing. Following an approximately ten-day culture, CD4+ T cells were purified. Every participant took two doses of the BNT162b2 or mRNA-1273 vaccine. For each well, 2 million to 2.5 million PBMC were cultured with roughly 11 IU/ml IL-2 and about 9.9 ug/ml peptides. These data come from a study of vaccination effects on CD4 cells after COVID-19. Study conclusions and caveats: By a late point after vaccination, infection- and vaccine-induced clones had shrunk markedly through clonal contraction.

With 8 bases clipped from V and 0 bases from J, the junction kept 6 bases outside the gene matches. This CDR3 has 14 residues. The germline V gene has CDR1 SNHLY and CDR2 FYNNEI. The repertoire was sequenced with immunoSEQ multiplex PCR; TCRdb's copy has only in-frame clones and lacks some. The data show nearly 25,000 clones, with 69% seen just once and 7.5% to 8.5% held by the top ten. The source was CD4+ T cells from PBMCs cultured with SARS-CoV-2 spike peptides, collected after COVID-19 vaccination. The chain joins TRBV2 to TRBJ2-5, with 7 nucleotides matching TRBD1. The sequence derives from a human donor who received a COVID-19 vaccine. CDR3 loop: CASLRDSYQETQYF. CDR3 coding DNA: TGTGCCAGCCTCAGGGACAGTTACCAAGAGACCCAGTACTTC. Together with reference TRBV2 and TRBJ2-5, the CDR3 gives the full variable domain: EPEVTQTPSHQVTQMGQEVILRCVPISNHLYFYWYRQILGQKVEFLVSFYNNEISEKSEIFDDQFSVERPDGSNFTLKIRSTKLEDSAMYFCASLRDSYQETQYFGPGTRLLVL.